This paragraph covers one TCR beta chain sequence. Assay: immunoSEQ multiplex PCR; the TCRdb copy retains only in-frame clones and omits some. The sample carries roughly 97,000 clones, more than 75% recorded once. The V gene lost 3 bases and the J gene lost 1 base, with 6 bases spanning the gap. Germline-derived CDR1 and CDR2 are WNHNN and SYGVQD (reference sequence). This CDR3 spans 13 amino acids. The data originate from a study of cytotoxic CD8 clonotypes in ibrutinib-treated CLL. The chain links TRBV10-1 to TRBJ1-2; D is unclear. The receptor was isolated from a human donor with chronic lymphocytic leukemia. Sequencing was performed on PBMCs, taken after 12 months of ibrutinib treatment. As DNA, the CDR3 is TGCGCCAGCAGTGAAGGGCTTAACTATGGCTACACCTTC. Translated: CASSEGLNYGYTF.